The 9 T cell receptor beta chains presented below share a single source sample, sequenced in a study of cytomegalovirus exposure and HLA in healthy donors. Primers included in the PCR were 60 Vbeta and 13 Jbeta primers. TCRdb keeps only in-frame clones here, not all; method: immunoSEQ multiplex PCR. The sample contains under 150,000 clones, about three quarters of which appear only once. Specimen: PBMCs. The receptors shown here come from a human donor in good health.

The chain joins TRBV6-1 to TRBJ1-5; D is unclear. Germline V gene data show CDR1 as MNHNS and CDR2 as SASEGT. V gave up 10 bases and J gave up 7 bases, with 20 bases separating them. The CDR3 contains 14 residues. The CDR3 loop is CAIQPRGPSQPQHF. The DNA of the CDR3 is TGTGCCATCCAGCCCCGCGGCCCAAGCCAGCCCCAGCATTTT.

This clone was seen only a few times. This chain connects TRBV7-2 to TRBJ2-4; TRBD2 agrees at 14 bases. With 8 bases clipped from V and 7 bases from J, the junction kept 10 bases outside the gene matches. CDR3 length equals 16 residues. CDR1 is SGHTA and CDR2 is FQGNSA in the germline V gene. The chain's CDR3 is CASSIGTSGRGNIQYF. DNA of the CDR3: TGTGCCAGCTCAATCGGGACTAGCGGGAGAGGTAACATTCAGTACTTC.

The V call is TRBV5-5, the J call TRBJ2-1, with 11 bases aligning to TRBD2. Losses at the gene ends were 3 bases for V and 7 bases for J; bases not matched to a gene: 9. CDR1 SGHKS and CDR2 YYEKEE come from the germline V gene (reference sequence). CDR3 length: 16 residues. This chain's CDR3 is CASSYLAGGIGNEQFF. DNA for the CDR3: TGTGCCAGCAGCTACCTAGCGGGGGGAATTGGGAATGAGCAGTTCTTC.

This rearrangement joins TRBV29-1 to TRBJ2-5, with 7 nucleotides matching TRBD2. Germline CDR1 is SQVTM and CDR2 is ANQGSEA. The trim removed 3 bases at V and 5 bases at J, leaving 6 bases unmatched. The CDR3 has 13 amino acids. In DNA form, the CDR3 reads TGCAGCGTTGAGGGACTAAATGCCGAGACCCAGTACTTC. This sequence encodes CSVEGLNAETQYF.

CDR3 sequence (DNA): TGTGCCAGCAGTTACGAGGGACACCGATACGAGCAGTACTTC. Its translation: CASSYEGHRYEQYF. The chain has TRBV27 and TRBJ2-7, with a possible D match to TRBD1 (6 bases). The CDR3 totals 14 residues. The V and J ends lost 4 bases and 4 bases respectively, with 14 bases between them. The germline gives CDR1 MNHEY, CDR2 SMNVEV (reference sequence).

This clone has only one observation. The rearrangement links TRBV7-9 to TRBJ2-2; maybe TRBD2 (6 bases). CDR3 length: 16 amino acids. V lost 1 base to trimming and J lost 0 bases, with 9 bases between them. Germline V gives CDR1 SEHNR, CDR2 FQNEAQ (reference sequence). The CDR3 sequence is CASSLDPSANTGELFF. CDR3 bases: TGTGCCAGCAGCTTAGATCCTAGCGCGAACACCGGGGAGCTGTTTTTT.

The genes are TRBV6-1 and TRBJ1-2; maybe TRBD1 (6 bases). The CDR3 runs to 14 residues. Germline assignment: CDR1 MNHNS and CDR2 SASEGT. The V and J ends lost 7 bases and 0 bases respectively, with 12 bases between them. The CDR3 sequence: CASIQGPANYGYTF. DNA of the CDR3: TGTGCCAGCATACAGGGCCCAGCTAACTATGGCTACACCTTC.

V gene TRBV5-6 combines with J gene TRBJ2-3; tentative D call: TRBD2 (5 bases). The CDR3 sequence is 16 residues long. The germline V gene encodes CDR1 SGHDT and CDR2 YYEEEE. The ends were cut back, 0 bases at V and 2 bases at J, with 13 bases in the middle. CDR3 region: CASSLAERSHTDTQYF. The CDR3 DNA follows: TGTGCCAGCAGCTTGGCTGAGCGGAGTCACACAGATACGCAGTATTTT.

The J gene is TRBJ2-3, the V gene TRBV27; the D gene is possibly TRBD2 (6 bases). This CDR3 has 13 residues. The V gene lost 11 bases and the J gene lost 0 bases, with 12 bases spanning the gap. The germline V gene encodes CDR1 MNHEY and CDR2 SMNVEV (reference sequence). CDR3 residues: CAARDVSTDTQYF. The CDR3 DNA reads as TGTGCCGCGCGGGACGTTAGCACAGATACGCAGTATTTT.